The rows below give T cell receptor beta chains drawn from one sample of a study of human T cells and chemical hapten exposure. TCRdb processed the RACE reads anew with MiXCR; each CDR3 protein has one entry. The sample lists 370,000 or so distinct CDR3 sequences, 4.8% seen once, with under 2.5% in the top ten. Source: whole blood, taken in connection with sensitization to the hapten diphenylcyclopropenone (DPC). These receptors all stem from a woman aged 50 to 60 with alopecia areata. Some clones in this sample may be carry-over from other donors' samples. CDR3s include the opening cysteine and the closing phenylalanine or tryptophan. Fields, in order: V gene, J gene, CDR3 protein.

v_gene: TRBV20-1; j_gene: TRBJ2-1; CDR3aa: CSERATSYNEQFF
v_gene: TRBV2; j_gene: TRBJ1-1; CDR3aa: CASSEDRGTEAFF
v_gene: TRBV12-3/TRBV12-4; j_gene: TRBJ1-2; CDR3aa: CASLQGQGYGYTF
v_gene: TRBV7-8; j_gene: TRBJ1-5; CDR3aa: CASSWNRDYSNQPQHF
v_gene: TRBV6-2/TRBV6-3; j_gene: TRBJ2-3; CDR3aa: CASSYSFAGGPTDTQYF
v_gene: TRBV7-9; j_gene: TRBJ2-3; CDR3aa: CASRTGTPGADTQYF
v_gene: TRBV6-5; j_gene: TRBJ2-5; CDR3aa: CASSYFSGLPVETQYF
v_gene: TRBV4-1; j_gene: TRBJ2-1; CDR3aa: CASRTGPNSYNEQFF
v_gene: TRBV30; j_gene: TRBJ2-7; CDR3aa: CAWSVISPEQYF
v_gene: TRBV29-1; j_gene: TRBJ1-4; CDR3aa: CSVEEITGGEKLFF
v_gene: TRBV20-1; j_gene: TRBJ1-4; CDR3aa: CSASRQGLTNEKLFF
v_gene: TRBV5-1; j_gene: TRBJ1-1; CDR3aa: CASSLTGTNTEAFF
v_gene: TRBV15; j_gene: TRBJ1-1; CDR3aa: CATGQSTEAFF
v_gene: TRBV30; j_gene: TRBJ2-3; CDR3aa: CAWSSFVAGGTDTQYF
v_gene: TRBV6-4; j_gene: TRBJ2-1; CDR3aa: CASSEGRGGGISYNEQFF
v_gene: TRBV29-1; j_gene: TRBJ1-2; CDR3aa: CSVGGVIYTF
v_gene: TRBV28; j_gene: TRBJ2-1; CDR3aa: CASRAYRETYNEQFF
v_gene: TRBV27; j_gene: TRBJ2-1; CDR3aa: CASSFGQMFGEQFF
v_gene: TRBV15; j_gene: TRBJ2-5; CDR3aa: CATSRDRSTPRGAQYF
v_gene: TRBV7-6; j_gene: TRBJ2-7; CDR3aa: CASSSTGDEQYF
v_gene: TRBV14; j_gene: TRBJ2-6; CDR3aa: CASSPLTGTGANVLTF
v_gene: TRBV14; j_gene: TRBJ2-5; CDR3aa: CASSQGEKEYF
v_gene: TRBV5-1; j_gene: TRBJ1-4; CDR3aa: CASSLGSTNEKLFF
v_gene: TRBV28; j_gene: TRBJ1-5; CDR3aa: CASSFSLRGLAQPQHF
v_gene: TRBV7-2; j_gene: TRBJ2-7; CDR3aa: CASSSSVGQGTFYEQYF
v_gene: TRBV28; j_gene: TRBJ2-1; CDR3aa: CASSYHEQFF
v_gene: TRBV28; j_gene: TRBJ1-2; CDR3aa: CASSFPLWGYTF
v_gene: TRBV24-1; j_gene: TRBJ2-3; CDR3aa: CATSDRRTDTQYF
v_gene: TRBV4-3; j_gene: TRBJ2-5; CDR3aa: CASSQGPGSEETQYF
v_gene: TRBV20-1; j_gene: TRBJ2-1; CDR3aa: CSARDLSESTWEQFF
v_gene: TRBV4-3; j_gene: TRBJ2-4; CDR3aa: CASSQDPGLNENIQYF
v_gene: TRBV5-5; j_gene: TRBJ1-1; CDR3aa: CASKIEGQGFTEAFF
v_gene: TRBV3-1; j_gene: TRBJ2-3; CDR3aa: CASSHPFVTSASTDTQYF
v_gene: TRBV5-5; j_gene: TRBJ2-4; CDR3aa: CASSSLTGNNDIQYF
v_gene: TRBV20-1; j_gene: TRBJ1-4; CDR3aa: CSAPPGANEKLFF
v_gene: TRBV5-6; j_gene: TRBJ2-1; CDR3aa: CASSFPSGRGPPGEQFF
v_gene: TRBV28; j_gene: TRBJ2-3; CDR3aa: CASGVRGRGTDTQYF
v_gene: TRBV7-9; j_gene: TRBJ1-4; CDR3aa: CASSSVGPSEKLFF
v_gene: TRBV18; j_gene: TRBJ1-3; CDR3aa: CASSPLDANTIYF
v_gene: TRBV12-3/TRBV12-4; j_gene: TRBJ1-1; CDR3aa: CASSFWVGGIQRNTEAFF
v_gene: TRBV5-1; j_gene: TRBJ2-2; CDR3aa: CASTQGSGELFF
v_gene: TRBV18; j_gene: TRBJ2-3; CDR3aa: CASSPLAGGYKDTQYF
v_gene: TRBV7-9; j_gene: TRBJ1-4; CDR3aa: CASSQNRGGNEKLFF
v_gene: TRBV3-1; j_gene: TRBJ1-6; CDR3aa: CASSQRAVQSPLHF
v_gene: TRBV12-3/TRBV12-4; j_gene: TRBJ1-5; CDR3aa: CASREDRDQPQHF
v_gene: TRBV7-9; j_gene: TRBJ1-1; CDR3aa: CASQQVNTEAFF